This entry concerns a single T cell receptor (beta chain). Per the original data handling: Counts of nucleated cells, estimated from reference gene primer amplification, were obtained. Profiling relied on immunoSEQ multiplex PCR, and the TCRdb table lists in-frame clones only, not all of them. That table is the source of V, J and clone size, and D and trimming were worked out from the DNA. The repertoire consists of about 360,000 clones, with 75% to 90% occurring once and the leading ten covering about 7.6%. The sample belongs to a study of blood T cell repertoires in COVID-19. While infection was still active, Seattle patients were enrolled and then followed longitudinally. Germline CDR1 and CDR2: LNHDA and SQIVND (reference sequence). J was trimmed by 7 bases and V by 3 bases; bases with no gene match: 6. The CDR3 has 14 amino acids.

The sequence was obtained from a woman aged 55-70 years with COVID-19, enrolled during active disease. This rearrangement joins TRBV19 to TRBJ1-1, with TRBD1 matching 9 bases. Material for sequencing was peripheral blood. The DNA of the CDR3 is TGTGCCAGTAGTATCGGACAGGGGAGTATTGAAGCTTTCTTT. This sequence encodes CASSIGQGSIEAFF.